This TCR beta chain appears in the sequencing data of a study of cytomegalovirus exposure and HLA in healthy donors. Germline V CDR1 and CDR2: MDHEN, SYDVKM. This CDR3 contains 12 residues. The ends lost 6 bases at V and 8 bases at J; junction bases unmatched: 5. For this clone: What it binds is unknown.

Study-wide findings and caveats: Likely technical artifact: a cluster of highly shared sequence variants. It has been reported that TCR beta sequences accurately predicted the HLA-A and HLA-B alleles of most subjects.

The primer mix had 60 Vbeta and 13 Jbeta primers. Generated by immunoSEQ multiplex PCR, the TCRdb table keeps only in-frame clones and is missing some. The top ten clones hold over 1% of a sample with 250,000 or so clones, about 84% of them seen once. The rearrangement joins TRBV28 to TRBJ1-2, with 8 bases fitting TRBD1. The sample was PBMCs. The clonotype comes from a human donor in good health. This CDR3 is CASSAGGQGYTF. The CDR3 nucleotides are TGTGCCAGCAGCGCAGGGGGCCAGGGCTACACCTTC.